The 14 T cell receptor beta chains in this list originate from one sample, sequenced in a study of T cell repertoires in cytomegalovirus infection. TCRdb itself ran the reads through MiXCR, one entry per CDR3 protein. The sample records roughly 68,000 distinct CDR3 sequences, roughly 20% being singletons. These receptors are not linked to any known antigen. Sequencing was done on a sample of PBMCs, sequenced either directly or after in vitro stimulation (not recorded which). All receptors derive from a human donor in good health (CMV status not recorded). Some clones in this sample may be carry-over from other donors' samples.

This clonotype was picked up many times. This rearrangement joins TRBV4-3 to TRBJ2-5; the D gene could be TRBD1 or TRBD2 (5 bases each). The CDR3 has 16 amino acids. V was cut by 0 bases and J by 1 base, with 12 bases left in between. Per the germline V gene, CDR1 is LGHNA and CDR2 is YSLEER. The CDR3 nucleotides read TGCGCCAGCAGCCAAGAGAGGGGATCCACCCAAGAGACCCAGTACTTC. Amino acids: CASSQERGSTQETQYF.

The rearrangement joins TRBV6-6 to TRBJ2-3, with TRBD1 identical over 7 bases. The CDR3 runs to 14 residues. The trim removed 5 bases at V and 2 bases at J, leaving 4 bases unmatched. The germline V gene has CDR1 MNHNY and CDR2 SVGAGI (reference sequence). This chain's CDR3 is CASSTGVFTDTQYF. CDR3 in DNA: TGTGCCAGCAGTACAGGGGTCTTCACAGATACGCAGTATTTT.

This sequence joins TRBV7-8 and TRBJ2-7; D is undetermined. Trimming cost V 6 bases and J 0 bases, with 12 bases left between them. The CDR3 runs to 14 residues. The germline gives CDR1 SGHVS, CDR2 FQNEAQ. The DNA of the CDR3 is TGTGCCAGCAGAACAGTGGATAGCTCCTACGAGCAGTACGTC. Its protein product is CASRTVDSSYEQYV.

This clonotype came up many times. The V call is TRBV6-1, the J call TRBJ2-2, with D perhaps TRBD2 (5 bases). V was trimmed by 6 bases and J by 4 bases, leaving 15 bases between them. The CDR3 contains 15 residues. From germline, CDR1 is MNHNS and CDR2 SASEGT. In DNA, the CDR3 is TGTGCCAGCAGGAAGGGAGAGGGCAGCACCGGGGAGCTGTTTTTT. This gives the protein CASRKGEGSTGELFF.

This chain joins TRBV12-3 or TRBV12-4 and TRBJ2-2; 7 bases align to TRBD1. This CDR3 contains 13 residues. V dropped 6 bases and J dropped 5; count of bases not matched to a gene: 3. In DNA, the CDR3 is TGTGCCAGCAGCTACAGGGGAACCGGGGAGCTGTTTTTT. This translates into CASSYRGTGELFF.

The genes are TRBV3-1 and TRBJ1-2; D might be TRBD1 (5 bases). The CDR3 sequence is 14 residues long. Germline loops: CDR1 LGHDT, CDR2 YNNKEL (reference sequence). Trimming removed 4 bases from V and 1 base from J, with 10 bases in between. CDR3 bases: TGTGCCAGCAGCCTCCGGACACTTAACTATGGCTACACCTTC. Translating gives CASSLRTLNYGYTF.

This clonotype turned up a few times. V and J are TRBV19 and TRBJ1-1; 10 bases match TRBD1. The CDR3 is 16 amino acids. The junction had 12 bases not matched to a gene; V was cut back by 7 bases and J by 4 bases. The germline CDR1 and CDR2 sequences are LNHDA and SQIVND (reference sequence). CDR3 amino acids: CASTAGQGFSSTEAFF. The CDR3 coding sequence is TGTGCCAGTACTGCGGGACAGGGGTTCTCCAGCACTGAAGCTTTCTTT. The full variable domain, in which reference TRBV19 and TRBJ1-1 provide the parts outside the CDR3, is DGGITQSPKYLFRKEGQNVTLSCEQNLNHDAMYWYRQDPGQGLRLIYYSQIVNDFQKGDIAEGYSVSREKKESFPLTVTSAQKNPTAFYLCASTAGQGFSSTEAFFGQGTRLTVV.

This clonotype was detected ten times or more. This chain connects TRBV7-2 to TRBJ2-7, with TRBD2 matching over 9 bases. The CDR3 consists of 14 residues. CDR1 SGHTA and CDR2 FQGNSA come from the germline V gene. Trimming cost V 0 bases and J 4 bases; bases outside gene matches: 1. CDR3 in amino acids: CASSLASGSYEQYV. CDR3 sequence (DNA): TGTGCCAGCAGCTTAGCTAGCGGGAGTTACGAGCAGTACGTC.

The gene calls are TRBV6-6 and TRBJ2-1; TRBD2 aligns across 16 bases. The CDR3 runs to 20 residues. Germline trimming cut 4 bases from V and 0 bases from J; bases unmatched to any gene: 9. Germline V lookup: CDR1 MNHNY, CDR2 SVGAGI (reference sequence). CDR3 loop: CASSSGTSGRVLSSYNEQFF. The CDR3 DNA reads TGTGCCAGCAGTTCCGGGACTAGCGGGAGGGTACTCAGCTCCTACAATGAGCAGTTCTTC.

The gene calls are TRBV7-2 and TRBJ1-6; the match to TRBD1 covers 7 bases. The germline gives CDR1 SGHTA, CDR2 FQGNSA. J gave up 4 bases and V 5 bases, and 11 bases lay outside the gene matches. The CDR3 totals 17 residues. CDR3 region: CASSPVSGTEYNSPLHF. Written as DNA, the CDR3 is TGTGCCAGCAGCCCAGTGTCCGGGACAGAGTATAATTCACCCCTCCACTTT.

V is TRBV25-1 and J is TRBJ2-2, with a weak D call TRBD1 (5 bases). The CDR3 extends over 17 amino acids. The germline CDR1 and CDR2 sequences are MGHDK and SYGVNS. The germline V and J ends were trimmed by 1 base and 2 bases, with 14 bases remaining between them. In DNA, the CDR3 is TGTGCCAGCAGTGAATTTCTCTTTAGGGGTAACACCGGGGAGCTGTTTTTT. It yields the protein CASSEFLFRGNTGELFF. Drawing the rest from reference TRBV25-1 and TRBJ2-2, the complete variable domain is EADIYQTPRYLVIGTGKKITLECSQTMGHDKMYWYQQDPGMELHLIHYSYGVNSTEKGDLSSESTVSRIRTEHFPLTLESARPSHTSQYLCASSEFLFRGNTGELFFGEGSRLTVL.

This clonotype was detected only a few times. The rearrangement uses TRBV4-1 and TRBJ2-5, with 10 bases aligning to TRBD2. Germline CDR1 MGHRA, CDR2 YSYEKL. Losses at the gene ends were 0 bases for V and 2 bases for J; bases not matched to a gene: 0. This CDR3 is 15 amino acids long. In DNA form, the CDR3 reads TGCGCCAGCAGCCAAGAGACTAGCGGGCAAGAGACCCAGTACTTC. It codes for CASSQETSGQETQYF.

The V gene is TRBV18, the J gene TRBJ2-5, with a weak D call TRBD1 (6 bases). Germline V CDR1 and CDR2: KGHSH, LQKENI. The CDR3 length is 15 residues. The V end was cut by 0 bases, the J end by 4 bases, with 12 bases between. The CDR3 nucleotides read TGTGCCAGCTCACCACCGGGGACACCGGGAGAGACCCAGTACTTC. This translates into CASSPPGTPGETQYF.

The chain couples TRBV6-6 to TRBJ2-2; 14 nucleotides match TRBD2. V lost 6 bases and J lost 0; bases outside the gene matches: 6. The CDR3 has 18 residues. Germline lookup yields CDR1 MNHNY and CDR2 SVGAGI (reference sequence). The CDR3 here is CASRGLAGATTNTGELFF. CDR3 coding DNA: TGTGCCAGCAGGGGACTAGCGGGAGCGACTACGAACACCGGGGAGCTGTTTTTT.